This passage covers 18 T cell receptor beta chains from one sample sequenced in a study of blood T cell repertoires in COVID-19. Data came from immunoSEQ multiplex PCR; TCRdb stores just in-frame clones and leaves some out. This repertoire shows about 13,000 clones, 90% found once; its top ten account for less than 25%. The specimen was peripheral blood. The origin of the receptors is a human donor with active COVID-19. The donor label of this sample is uncertain.

The chain is built from TRBV5-1 and TRBJ1-5; D may be TRBD1 (5 bases). CDR3 length: 15 amino acids. The germline V and J ends were trimmed by 1 base and 1 base, with 9 bases remaining between them. The germline CDR1 and CDR2 sequences are SGHRS and YFSETQ. CDR3 protein: CASSLTGGSNQPQHF. The CDR3 region has the DNA TGCGCCAGCAGCTTGACGGGGGGGAGCAATCAGCCCCAGCATTTT.

This rearrangement joins TRBV6-2 or TRBV6-3 to TRBJ2-5, with 11 positions matching TRBD2. This CDR3 region has 17 residues. Germline V gives CDR1 MNHEY, CDR2 SVGEGT. V was clipped by 3 bases and J by 9 bases; unmatched bases: 15. CDR3 protein: CASSYSVLGLAVGPQYF. In nucleotides, the CDR3 is TGTGCCAGCAGTTATTCCGTCCTGGGACTAGCGGTGGGGCCCCAGTACTTC.

The chain uses TRBV3-1 (or the pseudogene TRBV3-2) and TRBJ2-3; TRBD2 agrees at 7 bases. J gave up 1 base and V 0 bases, and 1 base lay outside the gene matches. CDR3 length equals 15 residues. CDR1 and CDR2 from the germline V gene are LGHDT and YNNKEL (reference sequence). CDR3 in DNA: TGTGCCAGCAGCCAAGAGGGACTACGCACAGATACGCAGTATTTT. The encoded protein is CASSQEGLRTDTQYF.

In this sample, this clone turned up once. This chain joins TRBV19 and TRBJ2-5; 7 nucleotides line up with TRBD2. This CDR3 is 13 amino acids long. Germline trimming cut 5 bases from V and 7 bases from J; bases unmatched to any gene: 7. From germline, CDR1 is LNHDA and CDR2 SQIVND (reference sequence). The CDR3 DNA is TGTGCCAGTAGTGCATTATTAGCGGGGACCCAGTACTTC. It codes for CASSALLAGTQYF.

The chain links TRBV30 to TRBJ1-5, with D unresolved. This CDR3 is built from 14 residues. Germline values: CDR1 GTSNPN, CDR2 SVGIG (reference sequence). Trimming removed 2 bases from V and 2 bases from J, with 10 bases in between. CDR3 sequence: CAWSTSYGNQPQHF. Written as DNA, the CDR3 is TGTGCCTGGAGTACCAGTTATGGCAATCAGCCCCAGCATTTT. Full variable domain (outside the CDR3, taken from reference TRBV30 and TRBJ1-5): SQTIHQWPATLVQPVGSPLSLECTVEGTSNPNLYWYRQAAGRGLQLLFYSVGIGQISSEVPQNLSASRPQDRQFILSSKKLLLSDSGFYLCAWSTSYGNQPQHFGDGTRLSIL.

The chain is built from TRBV18 and TRBJ2-5; 13 bases line up with TRBD2. The CDR3 sequence is 18 residues long. The junction had 13 bases not matched to a gene; V was cut back by 5 bases and J by 4 bases. The germline CDR1 and CDR2 sequences are KGHSH and LQKENI. For the CDR3, the DNA is TGTGCCAGCTCATCAGCGGGACTAGCGGGGAGCGGCGGAGAGACCCAGTACTTC. It is translated as CASSSAGLAGSGGETQYF.

The rearrangement uses TRBV5-5 and TRBJ1-2, with D possibly being TRBD1 (6 bases). This CDR3 has 15 amino acids. V lost 0 bases to trimming and J lost 0 bases, with 9 bases between them. Germline CDR1 reads SGHKS; CDR2 reads YYEKEE (reference sequence). The CDR3 DNA follows: TGTGCCAGCAGCTTGGGAGGGGGATCTAACTATGGCTACACCTTC. Its translation: CASSLGGGSNYGYTF.

The chain couples TRBV19 to TRBJ2-7, with D maybe TRBD1 (5 bases). The CDR3 consists of 14 residues. V was cut by 1 base and J by 2 bases, with 9 bases left in between. The germline V gene has CDR1 LNHDA and CDR2 SQIVND (reference sequence). Here the CDR3 DNA reads TGTGCCAGTAGTATAGGCTCAGGGACCTACGAGCAGTACTTC. It yields the protein CASSIGSGTYEQYF.

The chain joins TRBV13 to TRBJ1-1, with 8 positions matching TRBD1. This CDR3 is 14 amino acids long. CDR1 is PRHDT and CDR2 is FYEKMQ in the germline V gene (reference sequence). V was pared by 3 bases and J by 3 bases, with 3 bases of the junction left unmatched. The CDR3 DNA sequence: TGTGCCAGCAGCTTCGGGGGACAGGACACTGAAGCTTTCTTT. Its translation: CASSFGGQDTEAFF. The variable domain in full, completed from reference TRBV13 and TRBJ1-1, reads AAGVIQSPRHLIKEKRETATLKCYPIPRHDTVYWYQQGPGQDPQFLISFYEKMQSDKGSIPDRFSAQQFSDYHSELNMSSLELGDSALYFCASSFGGQDTEAFFGQGTRLTVV.

The chain carries TRBV3-1 (or the pseudogene TRBV3-2) and TRBJ1-2; possibly TRBD1 for D (6 bases). CDR3 length: 15 amino acids. CDR1 and CDR2 from the germline V gene are LGHDT and YNNKEL (reference sequence). Trimming shortened V by 3 bases and J by 12 bases, and 23 bases separated the two germline ends. CDR3 nucleotides: TGTGCCAGCAGCCACGTCAGTCGAGCCACAGGGAATCACACCTTC. This sequence encodes CASSHVSRATGNHTF.

The chain joins TRBV19 to TRBJ2-2, with D perhaps TRBD1 (5 bases). The germline V and J ends were trimmed by 5 bases and 6 bases, with 10 bases remaining between them. CDR1 and CDR2 (germline): LNHDA, SQIVND (reference sequence). The CDR3 spans 13 residues. CDR3 coding DNA: TGTGCCAGTAGTGTACAGGTGCCCGGGGAGCTGTTTTTT. It specifies CASSVQVPGELFF. Complete variable domain (other parts from reference TRBV19 and TRBJ2-2): DGGITQSPKYLFRKEGQNVTLSCEQNLNHDAMYWYRQDPGQGLRLIYYSQIVNDFQKGDIAEGYSVSREKKESFPLTVTSAQKNPTAFYLCASSVQVPGELFFGEGSRLTVL.

The chain employs TRBV12-3 or TRBV12-4 and TRBJ1-5, with 8 positions matching TRBD1. There are 13 residues in the CDR3. V shed 1 base and J 7 bases; nucleotides not matched to a gene: 0. CDR3 region: CASSLGQGQPQHF. The CDR3 nucleotides read TGTGCCAGCAGTTTAGGACAGGGGCAGCCCCAGCATTTT.

This chain uses TRBV29-1 with TRBJ2-1, with TRBD1 matching over 9 bases. The CDR3 length is 16 residues. Germline CDR1 SQVTM, CDR2 ANQGSEA. V shed 6 bases and J 7 bases; nucleotides not matched to a gene: 16. This chain's CDR3 is CSVPTGGLDFSNEQFF. The CDR3 nucleotides read TGCAGCGTCCCCACAGGGGGCCTAGATTTCTCTAATGAGCAGTTCTTC.

The chain has TRBV5-1 and TRBJ2-7; 10 nucleotides agree with TRBD2. CDR3 length equals 18 residues. V lost 0 bases to trimming and J lost 0 bases; unmatched junction nucleotides: 9. CDR1 is SGHRS and CDR2 is YFSETQ in the germline V gene. The CDR3 nucleotides are TGCGCCAGCAGCTTGGTCGCACTAGCGGGAACAAACTCCTACGAGCAGTACTTC. It yields the protein CASSLVALAGTNSYEQYF.

This clone appeared a single time. This chain uses TRBV10-3 with TRBJ2-3; 11 bases align to TRBD2. The trim removed 7 bases at V and 2 bases at J, leaving 5 bases unmatched. This CDR3 is built from 15 residues. The germline gives CDR1 ENHRY, CDR2 SYGVKD. CDR3 DNA: TGTGCCATCAACCCTAGCGGGGGGATCACAGATACGCAGTATTTT. This gives the protein CAINPSGGITDTQYF.

The genes are TRBV2 and TRBJ1-2; maybe TRBD1 (5 bases). The V gene lost 5 bases and the J gene lost 5 bases, with 9 bases spanning the gap. The CDR3 has 12 amino acids. Germline CDR1 and CDR2: SNHLY and FYNNEI. The CDR3 bases are TGTGCCAGCAGTCCGGACACTTATGGCTACACCTTC. Protein product: CASSPDTYGYTF.

This rearrangement joins TRBV7-9 to TRBJ1-2, with D hard to call. The CDR3 consists of 13 residues. Germline CDR1 reads SEHNR; CDR2 reads FQNEAQ (reference sequence). With 4 bases removed from V and 2 bases from J, the gap between germline ends came to 8 bases. As DNA, the CDR3 is TGTGCCAGCAGCTCAACAGAGAACTATGGCTACACCTTC. It encodes CASSSTENYGYTF.

CDR3 protein: CASSSGNRHEQYF. The CDR3 coding sequence is TGTGCCAGCAGTTCCGGGAACCGCCACGAGCAGTACTTC. V gene TRBV27 combines with J gene TRBJ2-7, with D tentatively TRBD2 (5 bases). V lost 4 bases to trimming and J lost 5 bases, with 12 bases between them. CDR1 MNHEY and CDR2 SMNVEV come from the germline V gene (reference sequence). The CDR3 consists of 13 residues.